This T cell receptor beta chain stems from a study of CD8 T cells in Susac syndrome. RNA amounts of roughly 0.45 to 1 ug underwent reverse transcription with random hexamers. With immunoSEQ multiplex PCR, TCR beta CDR3 was amplified across 54 Vbeta and 13 Jbeta. MiXCR, applied by TCRdb to the immunoSEQ multiplex PCR reads, yields one record per CDR3 protein. The sample shows 300,000 to 350,000 distinct CDR3 sequences, around 90% of them seen only once. CDR3 length: 14 amino acids. V was trimmed by 3 bases and J by 2 bases, leaving 9 bases between them. Germline loops: CDR1 SGDLS, CDR2 YYNGEE. Sequencing used CD4+ T cells from PBMCs. This clonotype was obtained from a human donor with multiple sclerosis. The J gene is TRBJ1-3, the V gene TRBV9; weak D call: TRBD1 (5 bases). CDR3 region: CASSGSDTGNTIYF. Here the CDR3 DNA reads TGTGCCAGCAGCGGGTCGGACACTGGAAACACCATATATTTT.